This TCR beta chain stems from a study of T-cell reconstitution after alpha-beta-depleted transplantation in children. It was with unique molecular identifiers that the TCRbeta library was prepared. TCRdb itself ran the PCR reads through MiXCR, one entry per CDR3 protein. The table has about 640,000 distinct CDR3 sequences, about 15% seen once. This clonotype was observed a few times. The V end lost 1 base, the J end lost 0 bases, and 10 bases lay between the germline ends. The CDR3 extends over 15 amino acids. CDR1 SEHNR and CDR2 FQNEAQ come from the germline V gene (reference sequence). The V gene is TRBV7-9, the J gene TRBJ2-7; D is ambiguous. The sequence derives from a human donor who donated a stem cell graft to a child with acute myeloid leukemia. This specimen consisted of PBMCs from the stem cell graft donor, obtained from the stem cell graft. The DNA of the CDR3 is TGTGCCAGCAGCTTAGAAAGAAAACTCTCCTACGAGCAGTACTTC. This codes for CASSLERKLSYEQYF.